A single sample gave rise to the 5 T cell receptor beta chains below, sequenced in a study of monozygotic twins with inflammatory bowel disease (dated by TCRdb to the late 2010s). Libraries were made using 5' RACE. Reads for this sample came from an Illumina HiSeq 2500. One entry per CDR3 protein sequence results from the TCRdb reprocessing of the reads, with DNA left out. The sample table records about 350,000 distinct CDR3 sequences. 2% to 2.5% of the sample rests with the top ten. The sample comprised blood. The receptors were gathered from a human donor with ulcerative colitis or Crohn's disease, or a healthy co-twin of an affected twin (not recorded which).

The genes are TRBV11-2 and TRBJ1-1; the TRBD1 assignment by TCRdb is unverifiable without DNA. The CDR3 length is 14 residues. Germline CDR1 SGHAT, CDR2 FQNNGV. CDR3 amino acids: CASSLDGQYTEAFF.

The chain links TRBV28 to TRBJ2-7; absent DNA, TCRdb's TRBD1 call cannot be checked. This CDR3 spans 13 amino acids. Germline CDR1 reads MDHEN; CDR2 reads SYDVKM. Here the CDR3 reads CASTRQTPYEQYF.

The chain is built from TRBV20-1 and TRBJ1-5. CDR3 length: 12 residues. Germline lookup yields CDR1 DFQATT and CDR2 SNEGSKA (reference sequence). CDR3 sequence: CSARGGRQPQHF.

The chain carries TRBV7-2 and TRBJ2-3; TCRdb's D call of TRBD2 is untestable without DNA. This CDR3 spans 16 amino acids. The germline gives CDR1 SGHTA, CDR2 FQGNSA. CDR3 residues: CASSPELAGGPDTQYF.

This rearrangement joins TRBV6-5 to TRBJ1-1; absent DNA, TCRdb's TRBD1 call cannot be checked. Germline V gene lookup returns CDR1 MNHEY and CDR2 SVGAGI. The CDR3 is 16 residues long. The CDR3 reads CASTRGGGLMNTEAFF.